The 11 T cell receptor beta chains below all came from one sample that was sequenced in a study of blood T cell repertoires in COVID-19. Profiled with immunoSEQ multiplex PCR; TCRdb holds only in-frame clones, not every one. The sample records about 200,000 clones, roughly 87% being singletons. Sequencing input: peripheral blood. These receptors were taken from a man aged 55 to 70 with active or convalescent COVID-19.

This chain links TRBV5-1 with TRBJ1-2, with TRBD1 matching over 9 bases. The CDR3 spans 13 residues. The germline V gene has CDR1 SGHRS and CDR2 YFSETQ. The trim removed 4 bases at V and 4 bases at J, leaving 2 bases unmatched. CDR3 sequence reads: CASSTGQGYGYTF. The DNA for the CDR3 is TGCGCCAGCAGCACGGGACAGGGCTATGGCTACACCTTC.

The genes are TRBV19 and TRBJ2-1, with D possibly matching TRBD2 (6 bases). Trimming removed 3 bases at V and 7 bases at J, with 10 bases between. In germline, CDR1 is LNHDA, CDR2 SQIVND (reference sequence). The CDR3 has 13 amino acids. The CDR3 here is CASSMEGWNEQFF. DNA of the CDR3: TGTGCCAGTAGTATGGAGGGTTGGAATGAGCAGTTCTTC.

In its sample, this clone was seen once. The chain has TRBV2 and TRBJ1-2; D is undetermined. The CDR3 is made up of 11 amino acids. Germline-derived CDR1 and CDR2 are SNHLY and FYNNEI. The V end was cut by 6 bases, the J end by 8 bases, with 10 bases between. CDR3 DNA: TGTGCCAGCAGCCGGGTAGAAGGCTACACCTTC. Protein product: CASSRVEGYTF.

The chain links TRBV11-3 to TRBJ2-7, with D perhaps matching TRBD1 (6 bases). Looked up from germline, CDR1 is SGHNT and CDR2 is YENEEA. The CDR3 is 14 amino acids. The ends were cut back, 2 bases at V and 2 bases at J, with 10 bases in the middle. The CDR3 sequence: CASSLSGDAYEQYF. For the CDR3, the DNA is TGTGCCAGCAGCTTATCAGGGGATGCCTACGAGCAGTACTTC.

V is TRBV10-3 and J is TRBJ2-7, with 8 bases aligning to TRBD1. Germline assignment: CDR1 ENHRY and CDR2 SYGVKD. Trimming cost V 0 bases and J 5 bases; bases outside gene matches: 3. The CDR3 runs 14 residues. CDR3 amino acids: CAISESDRGNEQYF. As DNA, the CDR3 is TGTGCCATCAGTGAGTCCGACAGGGGAAACGAGCAGTACTTC.

V gene TRBV24-1 combines with J gene TRBJ2-5, with TRBD1 identical over 7 bases. Germline V gene sequence: CDR1 KGHDR, CDR2 SFDVKD. J lost 5 bases, V lost 7 bases, and 6 bases had no gene match. The CDR3 is 13 amino acids. The CDR3 bases are TGTGCCACCAGCGCGACAGGGAATGAGACCCAGTACTTC. Translation gives CATSATGNETQYF.

The chain links TRBV5-1 to TRBJ1-1; 9 positions agree with TRBD1. The V and J ends lost 0 bases and 4 bases, in that order; junction bases with no gene match: 1. Germline-derived CDR1 and CDR2 are SGHRS and YFSETQ. This CDR3 contains 14 residues. Written as DNA, the CDR3 is TGCGCCAGCAGCTTGGGGACAGGGGTCACTGAAGCTTTCTTT. This codes for CASSLGTGVTEAFF.

The rearrangement links TRBV15 to TRBJ2-1, with 11 bases aligning to TRBD2. Unmatched junction bases numbered 2, after V lost 3 bases and J lost 4 bases. Germline values: CDR1 LNHNV, CDR2 YYDKDF (reference sequence). The CDR3 covers 15 residues. CDR3 sequence reads: CATSRGTSGYNEQFF. Written as DNA, the CDR3 is TGTGCCACCAGCAGGGGGACTAGCGGATACAATGAGCAGTTCTTC.

The CDR3 DNA sequence: TGTGCCAGCAGCCCAGGACTAGCGGGGTTGACGCAGTATTTT. Amino acid sequence: CASSPGLAGLTQYF. The chain employs TRBV3-1 (or the pseudogene TRBV3-2) and TRBJ2-3, with 12 bases aligning to TRBD2. CDR1 and CDR2 (germline): LGHDT, YNNKEL (reference sequence). The CDR3 sequence is 14 residues long. Unmatched junction bases numbered 5, after V lost 4 bases and J lost 9 bases.

This sequence joins TRBV10-3 and TRBJ1-4; 7 bases fit TRBD1. This CDR3 has 12 amino acids. CDR1 ENHRY and CDR2 SYGVKD come from the germline V gene. V gave up 6 bases and J gave up 7 bases; unmatched junction bases: 2. The CDR3, as DNA: TGTGCCATCAGGGGGACAGCTGAAAAACTGTTTTTT. Its protein product is CAIRGTAEKLFF.

This clone has just one count. J is TRBJ1-3 and V is TRBV15; the D is unclear. Trimming pared 1 base from V and 1 base from J, leaving 8 bases between. The CDR3 extends over 15 amino acids. The germline gives CDR1 LNHNV, CDR2 YYDKDF (reference sequence). The CDR3 DNA is TGTGCCACCAGCAGAGGGGGAGTTTCTGGAAACACCATATATTTT. It translates to CATSRGGVSGNTIYF.